The source of this T cell receptor (beta chain) is a study of T cell responses to AZD1222 COVID-19 vaccine. Broader study findings: Females made up more of the donors, who were largely white British, and clonal diversity may have come out too low. After two AZD1222 doses, spike-specific TCR breadth and depth rose versus day 0. Repertoires were collected only later (after the peak T cell response had occurred).

Sequencing used immunoSEQ multiplex PCR; TCRdb keeps in-frame clones, though not all of them. The sample lists around 170,000 clones, 80% to 95% seen once, with more than 1.5% in the top ten. Trimming removed 6 bases from V and 0 bases from J, with 11 bases in between. Germline CDR1 and CDR2: MNHEY and SVGAGI. The CDR3 has 14 residues. This clone came up once. Its specificity is not known. Pooling of second doses given at about 4 or about 12 weeks was done. This sequence joins TRBV6-5 and TRBJ2-5, with a weak D call TRBD2 (6 bases). This TCR was recovered from an adult who received the AZD1222 COVID-19 vaccine. Sequenced here: peripheral blood, sampled 28 days after the second AZD1222 dose. The CDR3 here is CASRRGLDQETQYF. DNA for the CDR3: TGTGCCAGCAGAAGGGGACTGGACCAAGAGACCCAGTACTTC.